This T cell receptor (beta chain) was sequenced in a study of PD-L1 blockade in urothelial cancer. Time point meaning: peripheral blood 6 weeks after treatment start. Assay used: immunoSEQ multiplex PCR; TCRdb lists only in-frame clones, some missing. Altogether roughly 120,000 clones are present, around 89% being singletons, with the ten largest covering 1.7%. The germline V gene has CDR1 SGHAT and CDR2 FQNNGV. V was pared by 5 bases and J by 3 bases, with 4 bases of the junction left unmatched. CDR3 size: 16 residues. This clone was observed a single time. Sequencing was performed on PBMCs, taken around atezolizumab (anti-PD-L1) treatment. The origin of this receptor is a man aged 55-75 years with urothelial cancer. J is TRBJ2-3 and V is TRBV11-2; 14 nucleotides line up with TRBD2. The CDR3 reads CASSLRLAGGTDTQYF. The CDR3 DNA is TGTGCCAGCAGCCTCAGACTAGCGGGAGGGACAGATACGCAGTATTTT.